This TCR beta chain was documented in a study of tumor-infiltrating lymphocytes in primary liver carcinoma. The authors took blood RNA from unsorted whole blood and also extracted germline DNA. Synthesis of TCR beta cDNA was carried out from about 0.55 ug total RNA with a constant-region primer. Three nested multiplex PCR rounds of slightly modified ARM-PCR generated TCR beta libraries. A C-beta reverse primer was combined with TRBV1-TRBV30 forward primers in the first two PCR rounds, and each round had approximately 9 cycles. Each CDR3 protein is one row after TCRdb ran MiXCR on the multiplex PCR reads. The table lists a few hundred thousand distinct CDR3 sequences, approximately 54% of them singletons. The germline V gene has CDR1 MNHEY and CDR2 SVGAGI. J gave up 11 bases and V 6 bases, and 8 bases lay outside the gene matches. The CDR3 has 12 residues.

This chain connects TRBV6-5 to TRBJ2-7, with 9 bases aligning to TRBD2. This TCR was recovered from a woman aged 25 to 39 with primary liver carcinoma and hepatitis B virus infection. The sequencing sample was made of peripheral blood. The CDR3 loop is CASRTPIAGEYF. The CDR3 nucleotides are TGTGCCAGCAGGACCCCGATAGCGGGAGAGTACTTC.